A selection of T cell receptor beta chains follows, all from one sample in a study of regulatory dendritic cells for organ transplantation. Libraries were prepared by immunoSEQ multiplex PCR; TCRdb keeps only in-frame clonotypes and omits some of them. Among 25,000 to 30,000 clones listed, almost 80% were seen once. The sequenced sample consisted of memory CD4+ T cells from blood. All receptors derive from a human donor in good health. Both conserved end residues are part of each CDR3. Fields, in order: D gene, J gene, clone size, V gene, CDR3 protein, CDR3 DNA. A D gene is named only where the DNA matches it firmly. Not every row has a clone size; where given, it reads once, few, many or a size class.

NA TRBJ1-3 once TRBV2 CASSDGWWNTIYF TGTGCCAGCAGTGACGGGTGGTGGAACACCATATATTTT
NA TRBJ1-2 NA TRBV5-4 CASSLDTGLNYGYTF TGTGCCAGCAGCTTAGATACAGGATTGAACTATGGCTACACCTTC
NA TRBJ2-1 NA TRBV4-3 CASSNERGPRHEQFF TGCGCCAGCAGCAACGAACGGGGGCCCCGCCATGAGCAGTTCTTC
NA TRBJ2-5 NA TRBV7-2 CASSFRTHQETQYF TGTGCCAGCAGCTTTCGCACTCACCAAGAGACCCAGTACTTC
NA TRBJ1-2 NA TRBV7-2 CASSLEGSGDYGYTF TGTGCCAGCAGCTTAGAGGGCTCCGGGGACTATGGCTACACCTTC
NA TRBJ1-5 NA TRBV28 CASESTVTVQPQHF TGTGCCAGCGAATCGACAGTGACAGTCCAGCCCCAGCATTTT
TRBD1 TRBJ1-3 NA TRBV10-2 CASNLQGGSGNTIYF TGCGCCAGCAACCTACAGGGGGGCTCTGGAAACACCATATATTTT
TRBD2 TRBJ2-7 few TRBV4-1 CASSRPGLESYEQYF TGCGCCAGCAGCCGACCGGGACTAGAATCCTACGAGCAGTACTTC
NA TRBJ1-5 NA TRBV18 CASSPDSTGLSNQPQHF TGTGCCAGCTCACCGGATTCGACGGGTCTTAGCAATCAGCCCCAGCATTTT
TRBD1 TRBJ2-7 NA TRBV2 CASSEQGETYEQYF TGTGCCAGCAGTGAACAGGGGGAGACCTACGAGCAGTACTTC
NA TRBJ2-2 NA TRBV6-5 CASSYLNGELFF TGTGCCAGCAGTTACCTGAACGGGGAGCTGTTTTTT
NA TRBJ2-7 once TRBV30 CAWGWTVEQYF TGTGCCTGGGGGTGGACAGTCGAGCAGTACTTC
NA TRBJ2-5 NA TRBV2 CASSAPRGDEEGETQYF TGTGCCAGCAGTGCCCCCAGGGGAGACGAGGAGGGTGAGACCCAGTACTTC
NA TRBJ1-4 NA TRBV27 CASSLGRGMGATNEKLFF TGTGCCAGCAGTTTGGGTAGAGGGATGGGAGCAACTAATGAAAAACTGTTTTTT
NA TRBJ1-4 NA TRBV5-1 CASSFGYTGNNEKLFF TGCGCCAGCAGCTTTGGCTACACAGGAAATAATGAAAAACTGTTTTTT
NA TRBJ2-1 NA TRBV10-3 CAIRADSSYNEQFF TGTGCCATCCGAGCGGACAGCTCCTACAATGAGCAGTTCTTC
NA TRBJ1-2 NA TRBV6-5 CASRSGTVNYGYTF TGTGCCAGCAGGTCCGGGACGGTGAACTATGGCTACACCTTC
TRBD1 TRBJ1-1 NA TRBV5-1 CAILFDAGGPTEAFF TGCGCCATCCTTTTTGATGCAGGGGGCCCCACTGAAGCTTTCTTT
TRBD1 TRBJ2-7 NA TRBV19 CASSIGGQSYEQYF TGTGCCAGTAGTATAGGGGGACAGAGCTACGAGCAGTACTTC
NA TRBJ2-2 NA TRBV28 CASSNPGANTGELFF TGTGCCAGCAGCAACCCCGGGGCGAACACCGGGGAGCTGTTTTTT
NA TRBJ1-1 NA TRBV5-4 CASSLGGVAEAFF TGTGCCAGCAGCTTGGGGGGGGTAGCTGAAGCTTTCTTT
NA TRBJ1-2 NA TRBV11-2 CASSPDRIGYTF TGTGCCAGCAGCCCGGACAGAATTGGCTACACCTTC
NA TRBJ2-1 NA TRBV27 CASSLEVSPRFYNEQFF TGTGCCAGCAGTTTAGAGGTCTCTCCAAGATTCTACAATGAGCAGTTCTTC
NA TRBJ1-5 NA TRBV18 CASSPDIYQPQHF TGTGCCAGCTCACCGGATATCTATCAGCCCCAGCATTTT
NA TRBJ1-1 NA TRBV7-2 CASSRGGGSTEAFF TGTGCCAGCAGCCGGGGCGGGGGTAGCACTGAAGCTTTCTTT
NA TRBJ2-7 NA TRBV5-4 CASSLRDLPRSKQYF TGTGCCAGCAGCTTGCGGGACCTCCCCCGCTCGAAGCAGTACTTC
NA TRBJ2-1 NA TRBV7-2 CASSFNSDEQFF TGTGCCAGCAGCTTTAACAGCGACGAGCAGTTCTTC
TRBD2 TRBJ2-2 few TRBV4-1 CASSLVGLAGGELFF TGCGCCAGCAGCTTAGTGGGACTAGCTGGCGGGGAGCTGTTTTTT
NA TRBJ1-5 medium-sized TRBV6-5 CASSYTGHWDQPQHF TGTGCCAGCAGTTACACCGGGCATTGGGATCAGCCCCAGCATTTT
TRBD1 TRBJ1-2 few TRBV7-9 CASSFPTGGNGYTF TGTGCCAGCAGCTTCCCGACAGGGGGCAATGGCTACACCTTC
TRBD2 TRBJ2-2 NA TRBV19 CATRLAGTGELFF TGTGCCACTCGACTAGCCGGAACCGGGGAGCTGTTTTTT
NA TRBJ2-3 NA TRBV25-1 CASSPTGGGKADTQYF TGTGCCAGCAGTCCTACGGGAGGGGGCAAGGCAGATACGCAGTATTTT
TRBD1 TRBJ2-2 once TRBV4-1 CASSQGQGAGQTGELFF TGCGCCAGCAGCCAAGGGCAGGGGGCGGGTCAGACCGGGGAGCTGTTTTTT
NA TRBJ2-7 NA TRBV18 CASSPRDDEQYF TGTGCCAGCTCACCACGGGACGACGAGCAGTACTTC
NA TRBJ2-7 NA TRBV19 CASSSSAAYEQYF TGTGCCAGTAGTAGCTCGGCGGCCTACGAGCAGTACTTC
NA TRBJ2-5 NA TRBV5-4 CASSPRQLQETQYF TGTGCCAGCAGCCCACGGCAGCTACAAGAGACCCAGTACTTC
NA TRBJ2-5 NA TRBV19 CASSIRAGNQETQYF TGTGCCAGTAGTATCAGGGCGGGGAACCAAGAGACCCAGTACTTC
TRBD1 TRBJ2-7 few TRBV19 CASSVDRGSYEQYF TGTGCCAGTAGTGTGGACAGGGGGAGCTACGAGCAGTACTTC
NA TRBJ2-2 NA TRBV4-3 CASSQDVDGGAGGELFF TGCGCCAGCAGCCAAGACGTCGATGGGGGCGCAGGTGGGGAGCTGTTTTTT
TRBD2 TRBJ2-1 once TRBV7-3 CASSSSGQGSYNEQFF TGTGCCAGCAGTTCTAGCGGACAAGGCTCCTACAATGAGCAGTTCTTC
NA TRBJ2-3 NA TRBV7-6 CASSLAAVAADTQYF TGTGCCAGCAGCTTAGCGGCGGTAGCGGCAGATACGCAGTATTTT
NA TRBJ1-2 NA TRBV28 CASSLDRYGYTF TGTGCCAGCAGTTTAGACCGCTATGGCTACACCTTC
TRBD2 TRBJ2-5 NA TRBV11-2 CASSLEVTSGETQYF TGTGCCAGCAGCTTAGAGGTGACTAGCGGGGAGACCCAGTACTTC
TRBD1 TRBJ1-4 NA TRBV15 CATSIRTGSFEKLFF TGTGCCACCAGCATCCGGACAGGGTCGTTTGAAAAACTGTTTTTT
NA TRBJ1-2 NA TRBV4-3 CASSQDTAGGAGYGYTF TGCGCCAGCAGCCAAGATACCGCGGGGGGGGCGGGGTATGGCTACACCTTC
NA TRBJ2-7 NA TRBV11-1 CASSPSVVPRAYEQYF TGTGCCAGCAGCCCCTCAGTAGTACCGAGAGCGTACGAGCAGTACTTC